This TCR beta chain was found in a study of T cells in tumors after PD-1 blockade. Method: immunoSEQ multiplex PCR; TCRdb's copy keeps in-frame clones and lacks some. Of 5,000 or so clones in the sample, around 70% were seen once. Study results and limitations: Clonal replacement, not reinvigoration, is suggested for expanded exhausted CD8+ clones after therapy.

Germline V gene sequence: CDR1 SGHVS, CDR2 FNYEAQ. The length of the CDR3 is 14 residues. Trimming removed 3 bases from V and 6 bases from J, with 13 bases in between. As concerns this clone: The antigen remains unidentified.

This sequence joins TRBV7-6 and TRBJ2-3, with D perhaps being TRBD1 or TRBD2 (5 bases each). The receptor was derived from a human donor with cutaneous squamous cell carcinoma. This specimen was tumor tissue, taken before anti-PD-1 treatment. The CDR3 protein is CASSLVVGEDTQYF. The DNA for the CDR3 is TGTGCCAGCAGCTTGGTAGTAGGGGAGGATACGCAGTATTTT.